Sequencing of this TCR beta chain was carried out in a study of blood T cell repertoires in COVID-19 (TCRdb year 2020). Background for the entire study: Collaborator samples came from the United States, Italy and Spain and covered acute and convalescent phases of COVID-19. A freely available public database, intended as a resource for researchers studying the immune response to SARS-CoV-2, is where the repertoires were released. The material from the prospective study consisted of cDNA or gDNA derived from T cells, B-cell-depleted T cells, or PBMCs. The sample metadata nearly always contained a de-identified subject ID, COVID-19 status, age in years and sex. Deeply sampled blood TCRbeta repertoires from subjects exposed to, actively infected with, or recovered from COVID-19 were included in the dataset. Where available, HLA class I and class II types were obtained from metadata supplied by the sample provider rather than from assay-based typing. The samples were drawn from two sources: the first 160 participants of the ongoing ImmuneRACE study, and over 1,000 subjects contributed by 6 global collaborators.

The CDR3 starts with the cysteine, ends with the phenylalanine, and has 13 residues. Only CDR3 DNA remains: 39 bases, in frame from the first base. According to the germline V gene, CDR1 reads MRHNA and CDR2 reads SNTAGT. V was cut back by 2 bases and J by 2 bases, leaving a gap of 6 bases between them. Participants in the prospective study were aged roughly 18 to 100 years, lived in 20 to 30 United States geographic areas, and enrolled through a virtual design. To assign participants to cohorts, the prospective study relied on clinical history that participants themselves reported in a screening survey and a study questionnaire. In the prospective study, mobile phlebotomists collected whole blood, serum and a nasopharyngeal or oropharyngeal swab from each participant. Additional blood draws and questionnaires over a 2-month period could optionally be provided by prospective study participants. Before DNA extraction, blood samples from the prospective study were shipped at room temperature or frozen.

The immunoSEQ Assay, a bias-controlled multiplex PCR, was used to amplify TCRbeta CDR3 regions from genomic DNA. In the authors' own workflow: Nucleated cell counts per sample were estimated from amplification of reference gene primers within the assay. Sequence reads were collapsed and filtered to measure the absolute abundance of every unique TCRbeta CDR3 rearrangement. For each sample, productive Simpson clonality was calculated as the square root of Simpson's diversity index across productive rearrangements. This immuneACCESS table, as held by TCRdb, lists in-frame sequences with V and J called but not all clones. Of the missing ones, under half trace to an unresolved V gene in checked studies; the others have no known cause. From that table come the V and J calls and clone size; the DNA was used to work out D and trimming. The sample contains under 500,000 clones, 87% of them found a single time. The ten biggest clones cover under 2.5% of the sample.

A remark on this clone: Its antigen target is currently unknown. Base-call qualities are not available, and no considerably larger clone is one nucleotide away.

Study-wide findings and limitations: The amount of clinical and demographic metadata varied by source and participant and was provided uncurated.

This receptor chain uses TRBV6-4 and TRBJ1-2; the D gene assignment is ambiguous. This TCR derives from a woman aged 18 to 35 with acute COVID-19. Material for sequencing was PBMCs or T cells enriched from blood (not recorded which). The sequenced DNA: TGTGCCAGCAGTGACAGAGGGAACTATGGCTACACCTTC. Translated, it gives CASSDRGNYGYTF.